This is a list of T cell receptor beta chains from one sample in a study of CD8 T cells in Susac syndrome. TCRdb used MiXCR to reprocess the immunoSEQ multiplex PCR reads, holding one entry per CDR3 protein. Among 150,000 to 200,000 distinct CDR3 sequences listed, about 94% were seen once. Sequencing used CD4+ T cells from PBMCs. All receptors come from a human donor with multiple sclerosis. Each CDR3 is given with its conserved first and last residue. The size entry is marked missing in some rows and otherwise reads once, few, many or a size class.

>TRBV3-1|-
CASSQDHRVYNEQFF
>TRBV7-9|once
CASSLDSHGALSYNEQFF
>TRBV28|-
CASSPTTPGTEAFF
>TRBV20-1|-
CSARGDNYGYTF
>TRBV27|-
CASSLRSREGAYNSPLHF
>TRBV20-1|-
CSARDRVRGSNQPQHF
>TRBV30|-
CAWNRGGTEAFF
>TRBV6-1|-
CASSRAQAGLHEQYF
>TRBV28|-
CASSPVEGAKRSTEAFF
>TRBV28|few
CASKIAGTGDYNEQFF
>TRBV3-1|-
CASSLAGLAESYEQYF
>TRBV12-3/TRBV12-4|-
CASSPDWLGETQYF
>TRBV3-1|-
CASSQRRAPYNEQFF
>TRBV15|-
CATSRQGGIYEQYF
>TRBV27|-
CASSPLPTSGGALFF
>TRBV30|-
CAWDQGQGPNEQFF
>TRBV18|-
CASSPGTSHQETQYF
>TRBV3-1|-
CASSRRLNYGYTF
>TRBV5-1|-
CASSLAQNYGYTF
>TRBV7-9|-
CASSFSRSTYEQYF
>TRBV27|-
CASRPAPLAGQFRSYNSPLHF
>TRBV6-5|-
CASKIAGVTDTQYF
>TRBV9|-
CASSVGVLAGGFTYNEQFF
>TRBV7-2|-
CASSISGIYGYTF
>TRBV27|few
CASRGLSNQPQHF
>TRBV7-2|-
CASSEGTANTGELFF
>TRBV20-1|-
CSAAPGQTSGNTIYF
>TRBV7-3|-
CASSPAPGSGFVYTF
>TRBV9|-
CASSVSGGSHTGELFF
>TRBV20-1|once
CSASFGGATDTQYF
>TRBV30|-
CAWSSLAGLNTDTQYF
>TRBV3-1|-
CASSPTLIRITQYF
>TRBV18|-
CASSPYRGHEQFF
>TRBV6-2/TRBV6-3|-
CASSYSSASSNQPQHF
>TRBV9|-
CASSAGPQMGFGATDTQYF
>TRBV5-6|-
CASSLSRESYNEQFF
>TRBV20-1|-
CSASSQGWGNQPQHF
>TRBV24-1|once
CATTSGGLFNEQFF
>TRBV20-1|-
CSAAGEGGADTQYF
>TRBV7-9|once
CASSFGGSRNTEAFF
>TRBV27|-
CASSLDGPYEQYF
>TRBV5-1|-
CASEPLMGGYGEQYF
>TRBV24-1|-
CATSDFQGYTF
>TRBV24-1|-
CATSDSGQGDVYTF
>TRBV6-6|-
CASSHRTGGMVETQYF
>TRBV7-9|once
CASSPKQGPNSPLHF
>TRBV20-1|-
CSARDRRQATYEQYF
>TRBV28|-
CASSFAGGQDNQPQHF
>TRBV19|-
CASSIGNSNTEAFF
>TRBV30|-
CAYRARSSYEQYF
>TRBV9|-
CASSPQVDEQFF
>TRBV20-1|-
CSGQGTMESNQPQHF
>TRBV28|-
CASSLGGRGTDTQYF
>TRBV27|-
CASSFGPSQGYTF
>TRBV5-6|-
CASSPAGTPQETQYF
>TRBV5-4|-
CASRSGTSYEQYF
>TRBV9|-
CASSLPLADYSYNEQFF
>TRBV12-3/TRBV12-4|-
CASTGSTDTQYF
>TRBV20-1|-
CSARDPSFSQETQYF